The present TCR beta chain was sequenced within a study of vaccination and CD4 T cells after COVID-19 (dated by TCRdb to between 2021 and 2024). In terms of the full investigation: Every convalescent patient had a positive nasal swab PCR test for SARS-CoV-2, with mild disease in nine patients and severe disease in one. Each participant got two doses of either the Pfizer-BioNTech BNT162b2 vaccine (n=8) or the Moderna mRNA-1273 vaccine (n=2). The time from the second vaccine dose to post-vaccine blood sampling had a median of around 72 days and ranged from about 13 to 250 days. Post-COVID blood samples from convalescent patients were collected a median of around 100 days after diagnosis, with a range of about 35 to 180 days. In the convalescent cohort there were six males and four females, among whom were two Hispanic individuals, seven Caucasians, two Asians and one multiracial person. The spike-specific CD4+ TCR repertoire was compared before and after mRNA vaccination in 10 to 11 COVID-19 convalescent patients and several infection-naive healthy vaccine recipients. For stimulating the cultures, overlapping spike peptide pools were used, derived from SARS-CoV-2 as well as from the common cold coronaviruses HCoV-NL63, HCoV-OC43 and HCoV-229E. As controls, cultures received a CEFX viral epitope pool (the positive control), an HIV-1 Nef peptide pool (the negative control), or no peptide at all. Study-level results and caveats: In convalescent patients, a median approximately 89% of post-vaccine SARS-CoV-2-reactive clones were detected only after vaccination, suggesting vaccine-specific priming. The number of convalescent patients in the study was relatively small, and the study did not examine early timepoints following natural infection. In convalescent patients, nearly all vaccine-specific clones (304 of 307) were found to be mono-reactive for SARS-CoV-2 spike rather than cross-reactive with common cold coronaviruses. An increase in the median number of SARS-CoV-2-reactive clonotypes from 20 to 25 after infection to approximately 41 after vaccination was observed, but the change was not found to be significant.

The receptor library was made with PCR. DNA from cultured CD4+ T cells underwent TCR sequencing with the Oncomine TCR Beta short-read assay at the Johns Hopkins FTIC core. Genomic DNA was extracted from the cultured CD4+ T cells with the QIAamp micro DNA kit. The Oncomine TCR Beta libraries from cultured CD4+ T cells were pooled using unique dual indexes and then sequenced on an Illumina iSeq 100. The authors' analysis ran thus. Non-productive sequences were removed, and CDR3s that did not start with C, did not end with F or W, or were shorter than 7 amino acids were discarded. The MANAFEST web application identified antigen-specific clonotypes by comparing peptide-stimulated wells against reference wells and other culture wells. For a clone to be called positive, the clone needed an FDR below 0.05, an odds ratio above 5, and a productive frequency above 0.1% in at least two of three replicate wells. A clonotype was classed as cross-reactive if the clonotype showed significant expansion both in SARS-CoV-2 spike wells and in at least one common cold coronavirus spike condition. Similarity between CDR3 sequences was evaluated in R version 3.6.1 using Levenshtein distances (stringdist) and unrooted phylogenetic trees (ape). TCRdb handled the public reads itself, with Q25 trimming in fastp and clone calling in MiXCR, and kept productive beta chains. CDR3 protein duplicates are merged, each entry listing the most common genes and DNA. The V and J calls were not made by the authors but by TCRdb's processing. The sample includes fewer than 15,000 distinct CDR3 sequences, with around 40% observed a single time. The top ten clones comprise roughly 7.4% of the sample.

V trim: 4 bases; J trim: 6 bases; unmatched bases: 0. From its cysteine to its phenylalanine, the CDR3 spans 12 amino acids. Only the CDR3 region is kept as DNA, spanning 36 bases read in frame from base 1. CDR1 and CDR2 were assigned from the germline V gene (reference sequence) as MNHEY and SMNVEV. The sample's treatment or condition label, decoded: roughly 10-day PBMC culture with coronavirus spike peptide pools or control peptides (ViraFEST assay). To expand antigen-specific T cells with peptide pools and then pick out the expanded clonotypes through TCR sequencing, the study relied on the ViraFEST assay. The convalescent patients' positive SARS-CoV-2 PCR tests were from March to December 2020, which was before the Alpha, Beta and Delta variants emerged in the United States. Each well held roughly 2 million PBMCs cultured in IMDM containing about 5% human AB serum and around 9.2 IU/ml IL-2, with 8 to 10 ug/ml peptide pools added. Half of the culture medium was replaced with fresh IL-2-containing medium on days 3 and 7. CD4+ T cells were isolated after about 10 days of culture through negative selection using the EasySep CD4+ T cell isolation kit. Ficoll-Paque Plus gradient centrifugation was used to isolate PBMCs from whole blood, and the isolated PBMCs were then either used fresh or cryopreserved at -140C. Culture conditions were generally each tested in triplicate wells.

A note on this clonotype: Its antigen is unknown. Base-call qualities are not available, and no considerably larger clone is one nucleotide away.

The receptor's source is a human donor who had recovered from COVID-19. This chain is built from TRBV27 and TRBJ2-1; 7 central nucleotides agree with TRBD1. Sequencing used CD4+ T cells from blood, cultured in vitro, obtained after SARS-CoV-2 vaccination. CDR3 loop: CASSYRGNEQFF. The nucleotides are TGTGCCAGCAGTTACAGGGGCAATGAGCAGTTCTTC.